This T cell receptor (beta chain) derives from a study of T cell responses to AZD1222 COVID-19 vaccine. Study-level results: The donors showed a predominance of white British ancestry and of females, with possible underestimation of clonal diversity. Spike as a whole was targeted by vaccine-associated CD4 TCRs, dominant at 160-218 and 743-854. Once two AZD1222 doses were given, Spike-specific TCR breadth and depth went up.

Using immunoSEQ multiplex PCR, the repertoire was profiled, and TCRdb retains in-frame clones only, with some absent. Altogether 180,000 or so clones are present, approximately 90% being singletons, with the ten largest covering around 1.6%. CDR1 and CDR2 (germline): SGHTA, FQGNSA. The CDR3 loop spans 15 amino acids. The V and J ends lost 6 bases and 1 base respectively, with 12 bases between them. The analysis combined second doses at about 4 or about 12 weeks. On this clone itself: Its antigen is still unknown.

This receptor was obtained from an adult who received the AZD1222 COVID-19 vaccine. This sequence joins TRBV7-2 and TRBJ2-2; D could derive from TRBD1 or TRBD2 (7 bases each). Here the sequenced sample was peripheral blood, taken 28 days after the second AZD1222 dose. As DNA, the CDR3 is TGTGCCAGCAGAGGGAGGGGGCGGAACACCGGGGAGCTGTTTTTT. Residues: CASRGRGRNTGELFF.